This passage covers 6 T cell receptor beta chains from one sample sequenced in a study of CD8 T cells in ankylosing spondylitis. MiXCR, run by TCRdb on the 5' RACE reads, gives a single entry per CDR3 protein. This sample carries roughly 90,000 distinct CDR3 sequences, about 8.5% of them seen once, and the ten largest clones take about a tenth. Input material: blood, either unsorted or a sorted T cell fraction (not recorded which). Receptors were obtained from a male donor with ankylosing spondylitis or in good health (not recorded which).

Many counts were recorded for this clonotype. The chain uses TRBV5-1 and TRBJ2-1; 13 bases match TRBD2. V was clipped by 0 bases and J by 5 bases; unmatched bases: 2. From germline, CDR1 is SGHRS and CDR2 YFSETQ. This CDR3 has 16 residues. The CDR3 is CASSLGGLAGDNEQFF. The CDR3 DNA is TGCGCCAGCAGCTTGGGAGGACTAGCGGGGGACAATGAGCAGTTCTTC.

The V call is TRBV12-3 or TRBV12-4, the J call TRBJ1-5; D remains unclear. Trimming cost V 10 bases and J 2 bases, with 30 bases left between them. This CDR3 contains 19 residues. The CDR3 coding sequence is TGTGCCATCTGTTTATATAGGCTCGGGCAGGCGATTCGCAATCAGCCCCAGCATTTT. Translated: CAICLYRLGQAIRNQPQHF.

Many counts were recorded for this clonotype. CDR3 in DNA: TGCGCCAGCAGCTTGACCAGTAGCTACAATGAGCAGTTCTTC. Translated: CASSLTSSYNEQFF. This chain links TRBV5-1 with TRBJ2-1; D remains unclear. The CDR3 sequence is 14 residues long. Trimming left V 1 base short and J 3 bases short, with 8 bases between. The germline V gene encodes CDR1 SGHRS and CDR2 YFSETQ. The full variable domain, with the rest looked up from reference TRBV5-1 and TRBJ2-1, is KAGVTQTPRYLIKTRGQQVTLSCSPISGHRSVSWYQQTPGQGLQFLFEYFSETQRNKGNFPGRFSGRQFSNSRSEMNVSTLELGDSALYLCASSLTSSYNEQFFGPGTRLTVL.

The V and J genes are TRBV23-1 and TRBJ1-5, with a tentative D call TRBD1 (5 bases). TRBV23-1 falls under the ORF class, with uncertain function. V was pared by 2 bases and J by 6 bases, with 11 bases between. This CDR3 is built from 14 residues. The CDR3 loop is CASSQRGRSQPQHF. The CDR3 DNA reads TGCGCCAGCAGTCAAAGGGGAAGAAGTCAGCCCCAGCATTTT.

This clonotype was picked up many times. The chain links TRBV11-2 to TRBJ1-4; perhaps TRBD1 as D (5 bases). The CDR3 loop spans 13 amino acids. Germline V gene lookup returns CDR1 SGHAT and CDR2 FQNNGV. With 5 bases removed from V and 6 bases from J, the gap between germline ends came to 10 bases. CDR3 in amino acids: CASSLWGDEKLFF. DNA of the CDR3: TGTGCCAGCAGCCTCTGGGGGGATGAAAAACTGTTTTTT.

This clonotype was observed at least ten times. The genes are TRBV4-2 and TRBJ2-2; the D gene could be TRBD1 or TRBD2 (7 bases each). There are 17 residues in the CDR3. Germline loops: CDR1 LGHNA, CDR2 YNFKEQ. Trimming stripped 3 bases from V and 6 bases from J, with 20 bases between. CDR3 in amino acids: CASSQGMGRGGSGELFF. CDR3 sequence (DNA): TGTGCCAGCAGCCAGGGAATGGGCAGGGGGGGATCCGGGGAGCTGTTTTTT.